The rows below give T cell receptor beta chains drawn from one sample of a study of regulatory T cells in long-lasting Graves disease. MiXCR was run by TCRdb on the multiplex PCR reads, yielding one entry per CDR3 protein. Here the sample spans 350,000 to 500,000 distinct CDR3 sequences, roughly 15% being singletons. This same sample was also part of a study on T cells in Graves' hyperthyroidism and ophthalmopathy.

Sequencing was performed on peripheral blood mononuclear cells (PBMCs), taken at new diagnosis, from a patient treated with antithyroid drugs. Receptors originate from a woman aged 45 to 65 with Graves disease. The CDR3 runs from the conserved cysteine through the conserved F or W. The D gene is left open where the match is weak. A clone size is listed for some rows: how often the clone was seen (once, few, many), or a class if it is expanded.

>TRBJ1-1|many|TRBV5-1|15|TRBD1
CARELHRTGGTEAFF
TGCGCCCGGGAACTACACAGGACAGGGGGCACTGAAGCTTTCTTT
>TRBJ2-3|many|TRBV30|13|NA
CACGWSVTDTQYF
TGTGCCTGTGGGTGGTCTGTCACAGATACGCAGTATTTT
>TRBJ1-2|many|TRBV5-1|14|NA
CASSLTGRDYGYTF
TGCGCCAGCAGCTTAACAGGGCGGGACTATGGCTACACCTTC
>TRBJ2-7|NA|TRBV9|17|TRBD1
CASSVGPGTGQTYEQYF
TGTGCCAGCAGCGTAGGTCCAGGGACAGGGCAAACTTACGAGCAGTACTTC
>TRBJ2-5|many|TRBV9|15|TRBD2
CASSALAGGFETQYF
TGTGCCAGCAGCGCCCTAGCGGGAGGGTTCGAGACCCAGTACTTC
>TRBJ2-1|NA|TRBV5-4|12|NA
CASSLKAGEQFF
TGTGCCAGCAGCTTGAAGGCGGGTGAGCAGTTCTTC
>TRBJ1-1|many|TRBV18|14|TRBD1
CASSPIDRDTEAFF
TGTGCCAGCTCACCTATCGACAGGGACACTGAAGCTTTCTTT
>TRBJ2-3|many|TRBV7-9|16|TRBD2
CASSIASGSGTDTQYF
TGTGCCAGCAGCATCGCTAGCGGGAGTGGCACAGATACGCAGTATTTT
>TRBJ2-7|NA|TRBV5-1|15|TRBD1
CASSPPGQQSYEQYF
TGTGCCAGCAGCCCGCCGGGACAGCAATCCTACGAGCAGTACTTC
>TRBJ2-7|few|TRBV20-1|13|TRBD1
CSASTGAPYEQYF
TGCAGTGCTTCTACAGGGGCCCCCTACGAGCAGTACTTC
>TRBJ2-1|many|TRBV20-1|16|TRBD2
CSAGLAGGFFRNEQFF
TGCAGTGCTGGGCTAGCGGGAGGTTTTTTTCGCAATGAGCAGTTCTTC
>TRBJ1-1|NA|TRBV6-1|16|TRBD1
CASSQDRGWMNTEAFF
TGTGCCAGCAGCCAAGACAGGGGCTGGATGAACACTGAAGCTTTCTTT
>TRBJ1-1|NA|TRBV28|14|NA
CASSSPRGGMTAFF
TGTGCCAGCAGTTCCCCCAGGGGCGGCATGACAGCTTTCTTT
>TRBJ1-1|many|TRBV5-1|18|NA
CASSLTARGEVRNTEAFF
TGCGCCAGCAGCTTGACGGCCCGGGGGGAGGTACGGAACACTGAAGCTTTCTTT
>TRBJ1-5|many|TRBV7-2|15|NA
CASSQGWGGNQPQHF
TGTGCCAGTTCACAGGGTTGGGGGGGCAATCAGCCCCAGCATTTT
>TRBJ2-5|NA|TRBV30|15|NA
CAWSTAGRVQETQYF
TGTGCCTGGAGTACAGCAGGTAGGGTCCAAGAGACCCAGTACTTC
>TRBJ2-4|many|TRBV7-2|14|TRBD2
CASSTGTSRNIQYF
TGTGCCAGCAGCACAGGGACTAGCCGAAACATTCAGTACTTC
>TRBJ1-4|many|TRBV12-3/TRBV12-4|16|TRBD1
CASTHAGQGGHEKLFF
TGTGCCAGCACCCATGCGGGACAGGGAGGGCATGAAAAACTGTTTTTT
>TRBJ1-6|many|TRBV28|14|NA
CASSFGIVDSPLHF
TGTGCCAGCAGTTTCGGGATTGTGGATTCACCCCTCCACTTT
>TRBJ2-7|few|TRBV20-1|18|TRBD2
CSARGGLTSGSDLYEQYF
TGCAGTGCTAGAGGAGGATTGACTAGCGGGAGTGATCTCTACGAGCAGTACTTC
>TRBJ2-3|NA|TRBV11-2|21|TRBD2
CASSSPPGLAGSWSGGDTQYF
TGTGCCAGCAGCTCCCCCCCGGGACTAGCGGGCTCCTGGAGTGGCGGCGATACGCAGTATTTT
>TRBJ2-1|many|TRBV20-1|15|TRBD1
CSAQIPDRFRNEQFF
TGCAGTGCTCAAATCCCGGACAGGTTTCGGAATGAGCAGTTCTTC
>TRBJ2-7|NA|TRBV28|15|NA
CASSNGWVETYEQYF
TGTGCCAGCAGTAACGGCTGGGTCGAGACCTACGAGCAGTACTTC
>TRBJ1-3|many|TRBV28|18|NA
CASSLSHTQGKVANTIYF
TGTGCCAGCAGTTTATCCCATACACAGGGCAAAGTGGCGAACACCATATATTTT
>TRBJ2-3|many|TRBV2|12|NA
CASSVITDTQYF
TGTGCCAGCAGTGTCATCACAGATACGCAGTATTTT
>TRBJ2-2|few|TRBV30|16|NA
CAWTRGLDLNTGELFF
TGTGCGTGGACCCGGGGTTTGGACTTAAACACCGGGGAGCTGTTTTTT
>TRBJ1-2|NA|TRBV4-1|15|TRBD1
CASSQKLEGAAGYTF
TGCGCCAGCAGCCAAAAACTTGAGGGGGCGGCTGGCTACACCTTC
>TRBJ2-2|many|TRBV7-9|17|NA
CASSLARRGTNTGELFF
TGTGCCAGCAGCTTAGCGAGGAGGGGGACGAACACCGGGGAGCTGTTTTTT
>TRBJ2-6|NA|TRBV19|15|NA
CASSFGGRLANVLTF
TGTGCCAGTAGTTTTGGGGGCCGTTTGGCCAACGTCCTGACTTTC
>TRBJ2-1|few|TRBV3-1|16|TRBD2
CASSQVGGREDNEQFF
TGTGCCAGCAGCCAAGTAGGAGGGAGGGAAGACAATGAGCAGTTCTTC
>TRBJ2-3|many|TRBV29-1|16|TRBD2
CSVARETSGSIHTQYF
TGCAGCGTTGCCAGGGAGACTAGCGGGAGTATACATACGCAGTATTTT
>TRBJ2-2|many|TRBV6-1|14|NA
CASSDGRATGELFF
TGTGCCAGCAGTGACGGACGGGCCACCGGGGAGCTGTTTTTT
>TRBJ2-5|many|TRBV28|13|NA
CASSFSNQETQYF
TGTGCCAGCAGTTTTTCAAACCAAGAGACCCAGTACTTC
>TRBJ2-7|many|TRBV27|15|TRBD2
CASSFSGRALYEQYF
TGTGCCAGCAGTTTTAGCGGGAGGGCCCTCTACGAGCAGTACTTC
>TRBJ2-2|NA|TRBV19|17|TRBD2
CASSTRLAGDFTGELFF
TGTGCCAGTAGTACCCGACTAGCGGGAGACTTCACCGGGGAGCTGTTTTTT
>TRBJ2-1|many|TRBV7-9|16|TRBD2
CASSFAASGRDNEQFF
TGTGCCAGCAGCTTCGCCGCTAGCGGGAGGGACAATGAGCAGTTCTTC
>TRBJ1-4|few|TRBV7-2|13|NA
CASSPWYGEKLFF
TGTGCCAGCAGCCCATGGTATGGAGAAAAACTGTTTTTT
>TRBJ2-2|many|TRBV28|14|TRBD1
CATRGQGVTGELFF
TGTGCCACGAGGGGACAGGGGGTTACCGGGGAGCTGTTTTTT
>TRBJ2-2|few|TRBV7-9|16|TRBD2
CASSLEGLANTGELFF
TGTGCCAGCAGCTTAGAAGGACTAGCGAACACCGGGGAGCTGTTTTTT
>TRBJ2-3|many|TRBV7-3|18|TRBD2
CASSLRKTSGRAADTQYF
TGTGCCAGCAGCCTCCGAAAGACTAGCGGGAGGGCCGCAGATACGCAGTATTTT
>TRBJ2-5|many|TRBV11-2|14|NA
CASSLPGVGETQYF
TGTGCCAGCAGCTTACCGGGAGTGGGAGAGACCCAGTACTTC
>TRBJ2-7|once|TRBV12-3/TRBV12-4|12|NA
CASSLSGYGQYF
TGTGCCAGCAGTTTATCGGGTTACGGGCAGTACTTC
>TRBJ2-2|many|TRBV2|15|TRBD1
CASRRGTGDTGELFF
TGTGCCAGCAGGAGGGGGACAGGGGACACCGGGGAGCTGTTTTTT
>TRBJ2-2|NA|TRBV7-9|15|NA
CASSLEGPKEGELFF
TGTGCCAGCAGCTTAGAGGGGCCCAAGGAAGGGGAGCTGTTTTTT
>TRBJ2-3|many|TRBV5-6|16|TRBD2
CASSLTLAEAEDTQYF
TGTGCCAGCAGCTTGACCCTAGCGGAGGCCGAGGATACGCAGTATTTT
>TRBJ1-1|NA|TRBV12-3/TRBV12-4|14|NA
CASSLAREPTEAFF
TGTGCCAGCAGTTTAGCGAGGGAGCCCACTGAAGCTTTCTTT
>TRBJ2-5|many|TRBV10-3|13|NA
CAIKGEHQETQYF
TGTGCCATAAAAGGGGAACATCAAGAGACCCAGTACTTC
>TRBJ2-1|NA|TRBV18|14|TRBD2
CASLPSGSYNEQFF
TGTGCCAGCTTACCAAGCGGGAGTTACAATGAGCAGTTCTTC
>TRBJ2-3|few|TRBV12-3/TRBV12-4|13|NA
CASGRGRADTQYF
TGTGCCAGTGGGCGGGGCCGGGCAGATACGCAGTATTTT